The 9 T cell receptor beta chains below come from one sample, sequenced in a study of graft-versus-host responses after intestinal transplantation. What these receptors recognize is not known. Libraries were prepared by immunoSEQ multiplex PCR; TCRdb keeps only in-frame clonotypes and omits some of them. The sample includes over 75,000 clones, around 87% seen only once; the top ten take 7.5% to 8.5%. Sequences were derived from unstimulated CD8+ T cells sorted from spleen or lymph node cells, sampled before transplant. The receptors here all came from a human donor who was the organ donor for an intestinal transplant.

The V and J genes are TRBV6-1 and TRBJ1-1, with D unclear. Per germline, CDR1 MNHNS and CDR2 SASEGT. Trimming took off 4 bases at V and 2 bases at J, with 17 bases between the two ends. The CDR3 consists of 16 residues. This CDR3 is CASSGGFSLGNTEAFF. The CDR3 region has the DNA TGTGCCAGCAGTGGAGGGTTCTCCTTAGGAAACACTGAAGCTTTCTTT.

In DNA, the CDR3 is TGTGCCAGCAGCTTCGGACAGACCTACGAGCAGTACTTC. Amino acid sequence: CASSFGQTYEQYF. The chain uses TRBV7-2 and TRBJ2-7; perhaps TRBD1 as D (6 bases). Germline-derived CDR1 and CDR2 are SGHTA and FQGNSA. The CDR3 totals 13 residues. V lost 3 bases and J lost 2, with 8 bases in between.

The chain joins TRBV9 to TRBJ1-1; the D gene is possibly TRBD1 (5 bases). Germline V lookup: CDR1 SGDLS, CDR2 YYNGEE. Trimming removed 4 bases from V and 8 bases from J, with 9 bases in between. The CDR3 is made up of 11 amino acids. The CDR3 sequence: CASSLQGEAFF. CDR3 nucleotide sequence: TGTGCCAGCAGCCTCCAGGGAGAAGCTTTCTTT. The whole variable domain, filled in from reference TRBV9 and TRBJ1-1, reads DSGVTQTPKHLITATGQRVTLRCSPRSGDLSVYWYQQSLDQGLQFLIQYYNGEERAKGNILERFSAQQFPDLHSELNLSSLELGDSALYFCASSLQGEAFFGQGTRLTVV.

V gene TRBV5-1 combines with J gene TRBJ2-4; 11 bases match TRBD2. Germline lookup yields CDR1 SGHRS and CDR2 YFSETQ. The CDR3 runs to 21 residues. V lost 4 bases, J lost 0 bases, and 18 bases stayed unmatched. CDR3: CASSPNLPIAGGWLAKNIQYF. The CDR3 nucleotides are TGCGCCAGCAGCCCTAACTTACCCATAGCGGGGGGGTGGCTAGCCAAAAACATTCAGTACTTC.

This chain connects TRBV28 to TRBJ2-1; 9 nucleotides align to TRBD2. V lost 6 bases, J lost 4 bases, and 13 bases stayed unmatched. CDR3 length equals 17 residues. Per germline, CDR1 MDHEN and CDR2 SYDVKM. CDR3 DNA: TGTGCCAGCAGCTCCTTGGGCGGGGGGGGACCTTACAATGAGCAGTTCTTC. This encodes CASSSLGGGGPYNEQFF.

The V call is TRBV10-2, the J call TRBJ2-7; D is ambiguous. The CDR3 consists of 12 residues. V lost 10 bases to trimming and J lost 2 bases, with 12 bases between them. The germline CDR1 and CDR2 sequences are WSHSY and SAAADI. CDR3 sequence (DNA): TGCGCCACGCTCGGATCTACCTACGAGCAGTACTTC. The encoded protein is CATLGSTYEQYF.

This clone was recorded a few times. The chain is built from TRBV10-3 and TRBJ1-2; 7 nucleotides agree with TRBD1. The CDR3 covers 15 residues. The junction had 9 bases not matched to a gene; V was cut back by 3 bases and J by 5 bases. Germline V CDR1 and CDR2: ENHRY, SYGVKD. DNA for the CDR3: TGTGCCATCAGTGATGGGACAGAGGGCGAGTATGGCTACACCTTC. Protein product: CAISDGTEGEYGYTF.

J is TRBJ2-7 and V is TRBV28; D is unresolved. Germline values: CDR1 MDHEN, CDR2 SYDVKM. This CDR3 comprises 14 residues. V dropped 4 bases and J dropped 2 bases, with 12 bases sitting between them. The CDR3 region is CASSSTETPYEQYF. CDR3 nucleotides: TGTGCCAGCAGTTCAACAGAAACCCCCTACGAGCAGTACTTC. The full variable domain, completed using reference TRBV28 and TRBJ2-7, is DVKVTQSSRYLVKRTGEKVFLECVQDMDHENMFWYRQDPGLGLRLIYFSYDVKMKEKGDIPEGYSVSREKKERFSLILESASTNQTSMYLCASSSTETPYEQYFGPGTRLTVT.

This chain uses TRBV7-2 with TRBJ2-1, with D perhaps matching TRBD2 (6 bases). Germline V gene data show CDR1 as SGHTA and CDR2 as FQGNSA. Trimming took 0 bases from V and 4 from J, leaving 16 bases between them. The CDR3 totals 17 residues. The CDR3 DNA reads as TGTGCCAGCAGCTTAGCGTCGGGAGTTGGGATTTACAATGAGCAGTTCTTC. Translation gives CASSLASGVGIYNEQFF.